What follows describes a single TCR beta chain. With 5 bases removed from V and 6 bases from J, the gap between germline ends came to 7 bases. Germline CDR1 reads SGHAT; CDR2 reads FQNNGV. The CDR3 is 12 residues long. As originally analysed: Estimated nucleated cell counts came from reference gene primer amplification. Assay: immunoSEQ multiplex PCR; the TCRdb copy retains only in-frame clones and omits some. From that table come the V and J calls and clone size; the DNA was used to work out D and trimming. The table records about 49,000 clones, 82% of them present only once. This sample was taken from a study of blood T cell repertoires in COVID-19. Whole-study context: COVID-19 samples collected from the United States, Italy and Spain covered acute and convalescent phases. T cells, B-cell-depleted T cells, or PBMCs provided the cDNA or gDNA that served as material.

The specimen was peripheral blood. The gene calls are TRBV11-2 and TRBJ2-2, with D unclear. The origin of this receptor is an older woman with acute or convalescent COVID-19. The DNA of the CDR3 is TGTGCCAGCAGCCCTAATGCCGGGGAGCTGTTTTTT. Protein product: CASSPNAGELFF.